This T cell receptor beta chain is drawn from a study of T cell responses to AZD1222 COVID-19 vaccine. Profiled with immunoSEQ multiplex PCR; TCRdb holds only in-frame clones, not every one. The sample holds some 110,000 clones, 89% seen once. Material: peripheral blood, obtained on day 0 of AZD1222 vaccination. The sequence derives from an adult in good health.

The CDR3 spells CASSLRGVPDQPQHF. The CDR3 DNA follows: TGTGCCAGCAGCTTGAGAGGGGTCCCCGATCAGCCCCAGCATTTT. The V call is TRBV5-6, the J call TRBJ1-5; D perhaps matches TRBD1 (5 bases). Germline CDR1 reads SGHDT; CDR2 reads YYEEEE. The CDR3 consists of 15 residues. Trimming left V 1 base short and J 5 bases short, with 13 bases between.